This TCR beta chain was identified during a study of T-cell reconstitution after alpha-beta-depleted transplantation in children. Study-wide results and caveats: Newly generated T cells supplied most T-cell counts and diversity one year post-transplant. The high TCRbeta diversity at day 60 in some patients came from surviving recipient T cells and thymic progenitors. Several hundred rapidly expanded clones from non-depleted graft cells reportedly supplied alpha-beta T cells about two months post-transplant.

This clonotype was counted between two and nine times. Its antigen is not identified. Unique molecular identifiers tagged the TCRbeta library. One entry per CDR3 protein results from TCRdb running MiXCR on the PCR reads. The table has roughly 670,000 distinct CDR3 sequences, 10% to 15% seen once. Trimming stripped 0 bases from V and 0 bases from J, with 16 bases between. In germline, CDR1 is SGHKS, CDR2 YYEKEE (reference sequence). The CDR3 sequence is 17 residues long. The TCR comes from a girl aged 2 to 10 with congenital amegakaryocytic thrombocytopenia, due to receive a stem cell transplant. The chain combines TRBV5-5 with TRBJ2-7; D may be TRBD1 (5 bases). The specimen comprised PBMCs, sampled before TCRalphabeta/CD19-depleted stem cell transplant. The CDR3 coding sequence is TGTGCCAGCAGCTTGGGGTTTTCTGGGGCGAGCTCCTACGAGCAGTACTTC. The encoded protein is CASSLGFSGASSYEQYF.